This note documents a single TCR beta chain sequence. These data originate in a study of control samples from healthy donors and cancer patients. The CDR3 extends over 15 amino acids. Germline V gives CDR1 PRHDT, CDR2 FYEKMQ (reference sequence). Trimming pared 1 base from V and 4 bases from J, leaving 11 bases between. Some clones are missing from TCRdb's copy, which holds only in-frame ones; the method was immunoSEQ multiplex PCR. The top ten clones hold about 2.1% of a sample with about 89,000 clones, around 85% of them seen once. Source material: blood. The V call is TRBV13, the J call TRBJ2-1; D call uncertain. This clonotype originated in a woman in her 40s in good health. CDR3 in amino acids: CASSLVGGSYNEQFF. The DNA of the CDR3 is TGTGCCAGCAGCTTAGTTGGTGGGTCTTACAATGAGCAGTTCTTC.